The present T cell receptor (beta chain) was sequenced within a study of T cells in Graves' hyperthyroidism and ophthalmopathy. The CDR3 covers 16 residues. V dropped 0 bases and J dropped 0 bases, with 12 bases sitting between them. Germline V CDR1 and CDR2: MNHEY, SVGAGI. Clinical symptoms, serum thyroxine, TRAb, thyroid ultrasound and orbital computed tomography informed diagnoses. First hyperthyroidism diagnosis is when the blood sample was obtained, before any ophthalmopathy symptoms. This clonotype was counted at least ten times. RNA transcripts provided the source from which TCR beta CDR3 regions were amplified. When the TCR CDR3 underwent first-round RT-PCR, the HTBI primer set was used. TCRdb processed the multiplex PCR reads anew with MiXCR; each CDR3 protein has one entry. The sample has a few hundred thousand distinct CDR3 sequences; approximately 15% are singletons.

V and J are TRBV6-5 and TRBJ2-7, with D possibly being TRBD2 (6 bases). This TCR came from a woman aged 30 to 39 with Graves' hyperthyroidism that later progressed to Graves' ophthalmopathy. The source material was blood. This CDR3 reads CASSYSWETSSYEQYF. CDR3 nucleotide sequence: TGTGCCAGCAGTTACTCGTGGGAGACTAGCTCCTACGAGCAGTACTTC.